The 26 T cell receptor beta chains reported below all come from one sample, sequenced in a study of blood T cell repertoires in COVID-19. Sequencing was performed with immunoSEQ multiplex PCR; in TCRdb, only in-frame clones are kept and a portion is missing. In the table there are 200,000 or so clones, 70% to 90% of which are singletons. Material for sequencing was peripheral blood. The receptors were sampled from a woman between 40 and 50 years old who had recovered from COVID-19.

This clone has at least ten counts. The CDR3 region is CASSGGTGGYNEQFF. The CDR3, as DNA: TGTGCCAGCAGTGGGGGGACAGGGGGATACAATGAGCAGTTCTTC. The chain recombines TRBV6-4 with TRBJ2-1, with 11 bases identical to TRBD1. The CDR3 extends over 15 amino acids. Trimming removed 4 bases from V and 4 bases from J; junction bases left unmatched: 3. Germline-derived CDR1 and CDR2 are MRHNA and SNTAGT.

This chain connects TRBV4-1 to TRBJ2-2; D unresolved. The V gene lost 0 bases and the J gene lost 5 bases, with 19 bases spanning the gap. The CDR3 contains 18 residues. Looked up from germline, CDR1 is MGHRA and CDR2 is YSYEKL. The CDR3 spells CASSQDRSETLITGELFF. The CDR3 DNA is TGCGCCAGCAGCCAAGATAGGAGTGAGACTTTGATTACCGGGGAGCTGTTTTTT.

This chain joins TRBV6-6 and TRBJ1-4, with 7 bases identical to TRBD1. CDR1 is MNHNY, CDR2 SVGAGI, per germline (reference sequence). The CDR3 totals 18 residues. V gave up 5 bases and J gave up 2 bases; unmatched junction bases: 14. The CDR3 loop reads CASSPRGAWGQTNEKLFF. As DNA, the CDR3 is TGTGCCAGCAGTCCACGTGGCGCGTGGGGACAGACTAATGAAAAACTGTTTTTT.

The rearrangement uses TRBV6-5 and TRBJ1-4; TRBD1 matches 10 bases. Germline CDR1 is MNHEY and CDR2 is SVGAGI. V was pared by 6 bases and J by 8 bases, with 6 bases of the junction left unmatched. The CDR3 consists of 14 residues. The CDR3, as DNA: TGTGCCAGCAGCCGCGACAGGGGGCGCGAAAAACTGTTTTTT. Encoded protein: CASSRDRGREKLFF.

V is TRBV24-1 and J is TRBJ1-1, with 10 bases identical to TRBD1. Trimming took 7 bases from V and 6 from J; bases not matched to a gene: 7. The length of the CDR3 is 14 residues. Germline values: CDR1 KGHDR, CDR2 SFDVKD. Here the CDR3 reads CATREGQGEAEAFF. CDR3 coding DNA: TGTGCCACCAGGGAAGGACAGGGGGAGGCTGAAGCTTTCTTT.

The chain recombines TRBV20-1 with TRBJ2-1, with 11 bases matching TRBD2. The CDR3 is 11 amino acids. Germline CDR1 and CDR2: DFQATT and SNEGSKA (reference sequence). V shed 6 bases and J 9 bases; nucleotides not matched to a gene: 1. The CDR3 DNA follows: TGCAGTGCGGGGACTAGCGGTGAGCAGTTCTTC. This encodes CSAGTSGEQFF.

The V call is TRBV5-8, the J call TRBJ2-2, with 12 bases fitting TRBD1. The CDR3 is 16 residues long. Germline lookup yields CDR1 SGHTS and CDR2 YDEGEE. V was pared by 3 bases and J by 10 bases, with 10 bases of the junction left unmatched. The CDR3 coding sequence is TGTGCCAGCAGCTCCTCCGGGACAGGGGGCTTCGAGGAGCTGTTTTTT. Translation gives CASSSSGTGGFEELFF.

The V and J genes are TRBV6-5 and TRBJ2-7, with 7 bases fitting TRBD1. The germline CDR1 and CDR2 sequences are MNHEY and SVGAGI. The CDR3 sequence is 14 residues long. V lost 6 bases to trimming and J lost 3 bases; unmatched junction nucleotides: 8. CDR3 protein: CASRDRQGSYEQYF. The CDR3 DNA reads TGTGCCAGCAGGGACCGACAGGGAAGCTACGAGCAGTACTTC.

The chain uses TRBV9 and TRBJ2-5; TRBD2 aligns across 9 bases. Trimming at V came to 4 bases and at J to 3 bases, leaving 10 bases not matched to a gene. This CDR3 has 16 residues. The germline V gene has CDR1 SGDLS and CDR2 YYNGEE. The CDR3 DNA reads as TGTGCCAGCAGCTTGACCGGGACTAGCCGGAAAGAGACCCAGTACTTC. The encoded protein is CASSLTGTSRKETQYF.

The count of this clone is one. The V call is TRBV7-3, the J call TRBJ1-6; no clear D. V shed 5 bases and J shed 4 bases, with 12 bases lying between them. Germline assignment: CDR1 SGHTA and CDR2 FQGTGA. CDR3 size: 15 residues. Here the CDR3 reads CASSITRDYNSPLHF. The CDR3 nucleotides are TGTGCCAGCAGCATCACACGGGATTATAATTCACCCCTCCACTTT.

This chain joins TRBV27 and TRBJ2-7; tentatively, D is TRBD1 (6 bases). Germline-derived CDR1 and CDR2 are MNHEY and SMNVEV (reference sequence). Deletions cut 5 bases from V and 3 bases from J, with 14 bases between. The CDR3 sequence is 14 residues long. CDR3 sequence reads: CASSHRTDRYEQYF. The CDR3 DNA follows: TGTGCCAGCAGTCACCGGACAGACCGCTACGAGCAGTACTTC.

This chain uses TRBV2 with TRBJ1-6, with D possibly matching TRBD1 (5 bases). Germline V gene lookup returns CDR1 SNHLY and CDR2 FYNNEI. This CDR3 spans 19 amino acids. Trimming left V 8 bases short and J 4 bases short, with 27 bases between. The DNA of the CDR3 is TGTGCCAGCGCTCCACCTTGGGGCAGTTTGGCGACATATAATTCACCCCTCCACTTT. It yields the protein CASAPPWGSLATYNSPLHF.

The V call is TRBV10-3, the J call TRBJ1-5; D call uncertain. Per germline, CDR1 ENHRY and CDR2 SYGVKD. CDR3 size: 14 residues. V was clipped by 2 bases and J by 4 bases, with 9 bases between them. The CDR3 DNA follows: TGTGCCATCAGTGAGGACACTTTTAATCAGCCCCAGCATTTT. Its protein product is CAISEDTFNQPQHF.

V usage is TRBV15 and J usage is TRBJ2-5; maybe TRBD1 (6 bases). CDR3 size: 15 residues. Trimming left V 2 bases short and J 5 bases short, with 15 bases between. From germline, CDR1 is LNHNV and CDR2 YYDKDF (reference sequence). CDR3 region: CATSRIRGVGETQYF. Written as DNA, the CDR3 is TGTGCCACCAGCAGAATCAGGGGAGTAGGGGAGACCCAGTACTTC.

The chain links TRBV3-1 (or the pseudogene TRBV3-2) to TRBJ2-1, with 9 bases fitting TRBD2. The ends lost 7 bases at V and 4 bases at J; junction bases unmatched: 8. Germline CDR1 and CDR2: LGHDT and YNNKEL (reference sequence). The CDR3 is 15 residues long. CDR3 sequence (DNA): TGTGCCAGCACCTTGACTAGCGGAGAGTACAATGAGCAGTTCTTC. Its protein is CASTLTSGEYNEQFF.

CDR3 DNA sequence: TGTGCCAGCAGTTTAGGGACAGGAGATGGCTACACCTTC. Amino acids: CASSLGTGDGYTF. This rearrangement joins TRBV12-3 or TRBV12-4 to TRBJ1-2, with TRBD1 matching 7 bases. CDR3 size: 13 residues. Trimming cost V 1 base and J 6 bases; bases outside gene matches: 2.

The chain has TRBV5-4 and TRBJ2-2, with 10 bases lining up with TRBD1. Germline CDR1 SGHNT, CDR2 YYREEE (reference sequence). CDR3 length: 16 residues. V shed 5 bases and J 6 bases; nucleotides not matched to a gene: 10. The CDR3 DNA sequence: TGTGCCAGCAGTAAGACCGGGACAGGGGTACCCGGGGAGCTGTTTTTT. This encodes CASSKTGTGVPGELFF.

The rearrangement uses TRBV10-3 and TRBJ1-5; possible D gene TRBD1, 6 bases. Germline CDR1 reads ENHRY; CDR2 reads SYGVKD. The V end lost 0 bases, the J end lost 4 bases, and 10 bases lay between the germline ends. The CDR3 spans 15 residues. CDR3 in amino acids: CAISESAGENQPQHF. Written as DNA, the CDR3 is TGTGCCATCAGTGAGTCCGCAGGGGAGAATCAGCCCCAGCATTTT.

Here the CDR3 DNA reads TGTGCCAGCAAACCAAGACAGGGGGCGCGGACTGAAGCTTTCTTT. It codes for CASKPRQGARTEAFF. The rearrangement joins TRBV13 to TRBJ1-1; TRBD1 agrees at 10 bases. Trimming removed 7 bases from V and 5 bases from J; junction bases left unmatched: 10. The CDR3 runs 15 residues. Germline values: CDR1 PRHDT, CDR2 FYEKMQ (reference sequence). The complete variable domain, with remaining parts taken from reference TRBV13 and TRBJ1-1, reads AAGVIQSPRHLIKEKRETATLKCYPIPRHDTVYWYQQGPGQDPQFLISFYEKMQSDKGSIPDRFSAQQFSDYHSELNMSSLELGDSALYFCASKPRQGARTEAFFGQGTRLTVV.

This clone was detected a few times. The rearrangement joins TRBV19 to TRBJ2-7; a possible D gene is TRBD2 (6 bases). The CDR3 covers 15 residues. The V gene lost 3 bases and the J gene lost 5 bases, with 17 bases spanning the gap. Per germline, CDR1 LNHDA and CDR2 SQIVND (reference sequence). CDR3 protein: CASSMRSAGGDEQYF. For the CDR3, the DNA is TGTGCCAGTAGTATGAGGAGTGCAGGCGGGGACGAGCAGTACTTC. Full variable domain (rest looked up from reference TRBV19 and TRBJ2-7): DGGITQSPKYLFRKEGQNVTLSCEQNLNHDAMYWYRQDPGQGLRLIYYSQIVNDFQKGDIAEGYSVSREKKESFPLTVTSAQKNPTAFYLCASSMRSAGGDEQYFGPGTRLTVT.

The gene calls are TRBV18 and TRBJ1-5; weak D call: TRBD1 (5 bases). V dropped 2 bases and J dropped 3 bases, with 8 bases sitting between them. The CDR3 has 14 amino acids. Per germline, CDR1 KGHSH and CDR2 LQKENI. Here the CDR3 DNA reads TGTGCCAGCTCACCAGACAGCAACAATCAGCCCCAGCATTTT. Its protein product is CASSPDSNNQPQHF.

The V and J genes are TRBV6-4 and TRBJ2-3, with TRBD2 identical over 11 bases. V lost 8 bases to trimming and J lost 3 bases; unmatched junction nucleotides: 13. The CDR3 consists of 17 residues. Looked up from germline, CDR1 is MRHNA and CDR2 is SNTAGT. The DNA of the CDR3 is TGTGCCAGCCATAAACCCCCCTCTAGCGGGAGGACAGATACGCAGTATTTT. This gives the protein CASHKPPSSGRTDTQYF.

Regarding this clone: This CDR3 is also generated by other DNA sequences in the sample. The chain couples TRBV9 to TRBJ2-7; 7 positions agree with TRBD1. Germline V CDR1 and CDR2: SGDLS, YYNGEE. J lost 2 bases, V lost 0 bases, and 2 bases had no gene match. CDR3 length: 14 amino acids. CDR3 residues: CASSVGQGPYEQYF. The CDR3 DNA reads as TGTGCCAGCAGCGTAGGACAGGGTCCCTACGAGCAGTACTTC.

The chain has TRBV11-3 and TRBJ2-2, with 10 bases aligning to TRBD2. Unmatched junction bases numbered 8, after V lost 5 bases and J lost 5 bases. Germline CDR1 is SGHNT and CDR2 is YENEEA. The CDR3 has 16 residues. For the CDR3, the DNA is TGTGCCAGCAGCGCCCGACTAGCGGGTGGAACCGGGGAGCTGTTTTTT. Translated: CASSARLAGGTGELFF.

J is TRBJ2-6 and V is TRBV7-9; the match to TRBD1 covers 7 bases. The trim removed 5 bases at V and 0 bases at J, leaving 10 bases unmatched. The CDR3 contains 18 residues. CDR1 is SEHNR and CDR2 is FQNEAQ in the germline V gene (reference sequence). CDR3 nucleotides: TGTGCCAGCAGCCCACCGGGACAGTCCCTCTCTGGGGCCAACGTCCTGACTTTC. This codes for CASSPPGQSLSGANVLTF.

The chain has TRBV15 and TRBJ1-5, with TRBD1 identical over 7 bases. V lost 4 bases, J lost 8 bases, and 5 bases stayed unmatched. Germline CDR1 and CDR2: LNHNV and YYDKDF (reference sequence). The CDR3 totals 13 residues. CDR3 sequence reads: CATSTGGVEPQHF. The CDR3 DNA is TGTGCCACCAGCACAGGGGGTGTAGAGCCCCAGCATTTT.